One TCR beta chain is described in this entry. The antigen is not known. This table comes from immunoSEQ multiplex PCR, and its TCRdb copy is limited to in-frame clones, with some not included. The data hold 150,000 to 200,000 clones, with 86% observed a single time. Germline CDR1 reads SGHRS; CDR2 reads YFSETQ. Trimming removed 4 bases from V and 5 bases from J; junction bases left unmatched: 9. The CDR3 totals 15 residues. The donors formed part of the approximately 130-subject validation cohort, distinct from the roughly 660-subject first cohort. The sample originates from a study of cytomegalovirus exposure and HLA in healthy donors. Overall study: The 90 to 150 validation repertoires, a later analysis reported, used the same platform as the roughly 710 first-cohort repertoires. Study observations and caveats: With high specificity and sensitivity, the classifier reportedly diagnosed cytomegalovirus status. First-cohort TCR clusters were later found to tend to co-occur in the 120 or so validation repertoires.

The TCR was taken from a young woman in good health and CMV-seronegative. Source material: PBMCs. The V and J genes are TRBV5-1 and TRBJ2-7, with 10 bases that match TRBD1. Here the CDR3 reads CASSPGTGVFHEQYF. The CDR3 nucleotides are TGCGCCAGCAGCCCGGGGACAGGGGTTTTCCACGAGCAGTACTTC.